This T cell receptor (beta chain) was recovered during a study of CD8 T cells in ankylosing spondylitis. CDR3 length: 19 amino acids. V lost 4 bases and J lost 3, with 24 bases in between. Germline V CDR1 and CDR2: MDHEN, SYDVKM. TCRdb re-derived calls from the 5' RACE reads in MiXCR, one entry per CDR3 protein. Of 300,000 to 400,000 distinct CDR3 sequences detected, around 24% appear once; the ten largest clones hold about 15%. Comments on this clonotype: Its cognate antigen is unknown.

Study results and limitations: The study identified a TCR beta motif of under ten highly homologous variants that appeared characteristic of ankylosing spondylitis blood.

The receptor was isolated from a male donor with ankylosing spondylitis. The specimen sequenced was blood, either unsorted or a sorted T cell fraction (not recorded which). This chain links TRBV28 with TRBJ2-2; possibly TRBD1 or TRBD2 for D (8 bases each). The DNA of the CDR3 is TGTGCCAGCAGTTCCCCCCAGGGGGCTTGGCGGGAGGACACCGGGGAGCTGTTTTTT. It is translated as CASSSPQGAWREDTGELFF.